The 5 T cell receptor beta chains given below trace back to one sample, sequenced in a study of cytomegalovirus exposure and HLA in healthy donors. The PCR was carried out with 60 Vbeta primers and 13 Jbeta primers. Generated by immunoSEQ multiplex PCR, the TCRdb table keeps only in-frame clones and is missing some. The sample carries around 91,000 clones, 64% recorded once. Sample: PBMCs. These receptors were obtained from a human donor in good health.

The rearrangement links TRBV7-3 to TRBJ1-2; 8 bases line up with TRBD1. V dropped 5 bases and J dropped 4; count of bases not matched to a gene: 9. There are 15 residues in the CDR3. CDR1 and CDR2 from the germline V gene are SGHTA and FQGTGA. CDR3 coding DNA: TGTGCCAGCAGCCCGGGGGCAGGGGGCGTCTATGGCTACACCTTC. Translation gives CASSPGAGGVYGYTF.

The chain joins TRBV11-2 to TRBJ2-7; the match to TRBD1 covers 12 bases. The J segment lost 4 bases and the V segment lost 4 bases, leaving 11 bases of the junction unmatched. From germline, CDR1 is SGHAT and CDR2 FQNNGV. This CDR3 is 17 amino acids long. The CDR3 is CASSSIRRDRGRYEQYF. The DNA of the CDR3 is TGTGCCAGCAGCTCTATTCGGAGGGACAGGGGGCGGTACGAGCAGTACTTC.

The chain recombines TRBV15 with TRBJ2-3; 7 nucleotides align to TRBD2. The V and J ends lost 3 bases and 0 bases, in that order; junction bases with no gene match: 12. The CDR3 spans 18 residues. Looked up from germline, CDR1 is LNHNV and CDR2 is YYDKDF (reference sequence). The DNA for the CDR3 is TGTGCCACCAGCAGTACGAAGCGGGGTGTCCTCAGCACAGATACGCAGTATTTT. It specifies CATSSTKRGVLSTDTQYF.

V is TRBV2 and J is TRBJ2-7; 8 bases align to TRBD1. The CDR3 is 14 amino acids. Germline lookup yields CDR1 SNHLY and CDR2 FYNNEI. Trimming removed 3 bases from V and 3 bases from J; junction bases left unmatched: 4. CDR3 DNA: TGTGCCAGCAGTGATCAGGGGGCCATCTACGAGCAGTACTTC. Its translation: CASSDQGAIYEQYF.

The V call is TRBV10-3, the J call TRBJ2-1; no firm D call. Germline lookup yields CDR1 ENHRY and CDR2 SYGVKD. V gave up 5 bases and J gave up 5 bases, with 7 bases separating them. There are 12 residues in the CDR3. CDR3 protein: CAISFTDNEQFF. CDR3 sequence (DNA): TGTGCCATCAGTTTTACGGACAATGAGCAGTTCTTC.